These 27 T cell receptor beta chains came from one sample sequenced in a study of CXCR3-negative and CXCR3-positive naive CD8 T cells. Study-wide findings and caveats: CXCR3-positive naive cells had more hydrophobic TRB CDR3s than CXCR3-negative naive cells.

The study made its TRB cDNA libraries by 5' RACE, adding UMI labels. TCRdb re-called the 5' RACE reads; one entry per CDR3 protein, DNA not given. This sample's clone table lists roughly 59,000 distinct CDR3 sequences. These receptors' targets are unknown. Sample: naive CXCR3+ CD8+ T cells from blood. Described subset: CD45RO-CCR7+CD27+CD95- naive CD8+ T cells expressing CXCR3 (TNR3+). The source is a human donor in good health. Some clones in this sample may be carry-over from other donors' samples.

The gene calls are TRBV6-6 and TRBJ2-7; the D gene TCRdb calls, TRBD1, cannot be checked with no DNA. The CDR3 runs to 14 residues. Looked up from germline, CDR1 is MNHNY and CDR2 is SVGAGI (reference sequence). The CDR3: CASSYGGIPHEQYF.

The V and J genes are TRBV27 and TRBJ2-7; TCRdb indicates TRBD1, and absent DNA this call remains unverified. Germline V gene sequence: CDR1 MNHEY, CDR2 SMNVEV (reference sequence). CDR3 size: 15 residues. This chain's CDR3 is CASSLSPGQGGEQYF.

The chain has TRBV4-3 and TRBJ2-7; TCRdb returns TRBD1, unconfirmable since there is no DNA. The CDR3 runs 14 residues. Germline V gives CDR1 LGHNA, CDR2 YSLEER. CDR3 sequence reads: CASSHGTGVNEQYF.

This rearrangement joins TRBV9 to TRBJ1-2. Per the germline V gene, CDR1 is SGDLS and CDR2 is YYNGEE. The CDR3 is 13 amino acids. CDR3: CASSVDEGYGYTF.

This chain uses TRBV29-1 with TRBJ2-1; checking the TCRdb D call of TRBD1 is not possible without DNA. CDR3 length: 11 amino acids. The germline CDR1 and CDR2 sequences are SQVTM and ANQGSEA. The CDR3 here is CSHPQGNEQFF.

The chain links TRBV27 to TRBJ2-7. Germline values: CDR1 MNHEY, CDR2 SMNVEV (reference sequence). The CDR3 length is 15 residues. This CDR3 is CASSLRTAAIYEQYF.

The chain is built from TRBV12-3 or TRBV12-4 and TRBJ2-7; there is no DNA to check the TCRdb D call of TRBD1. The CDR3 sequence is 16 residues long. The CDR3 loop is CASSLAAGEEAYEQYF.

V and J are TRBV6-6 and TRBJ1-1; the TCRdb call, TRBD1, lacks DNA for checking. Germline V gene sequence: CDR1 MNHNY, CDR2 SVGAGI (reference sequence). The CDR3 runs to 11 residues. This chain's CDR3 is CASHGGTEAFF.

The rearrangement joins TRBV24-1 to TRBJ2-3; as DNA is missing, the TRBD1 call by TCRdb cannot be tested. Germline V CDR1 and CDR2: KGHDR, SFDVKD. This CDR3 has 16 amino acids. CDR3 amino acids: CATSDLRDRVADTQYF.

The rearrangement uses TRBV7-9 and TRBJ2-3; TCRdb reports TRBD1, a call that lacks DNA to check it against. The germline V gene has CDR1 SEHNR and CDR2 FQNEAQ (reference sequence). CDR3 length equals 16 residues. The chain's CDR3 is CASSAVRDRAADTQYF.

The chain employs TRBV5-5 and TRBJ1-4. The CDR3 consists of 12 residues. Germline V lookup: CDR1 SGHKS, CDR2 YYEKEE (reference sequence). The CDR3 spells CASSLAGEKLFF.

The chain couples TRBV29-1 to TRBJ2-7; lacking DNA, the TRBD1 call made by TCRdb goes unchecked. Germline values: CDR1 SQVTM, CDR2 ANQGSEA. This CDR3 has 15 residues. Here the CDR3 reads CSVASGTGATYEQYF.

This rearrangement joins TRBV27 to TRBJ1-5; without DNA, the TCRdb call of TRBD1 cannot be checked. Germline V gene data show CDR1 as MNHEY and CDR2 as SMNVEV (reference sequence). CDR3 length equals 14 residues. The chain's CDR3 is CASSPGQGNQPQHF.

The CDR3 region is CATSRAGTSDEQYF. The chain uses TRBV15 and TRBJ2-7; TCRdb outputs TRBD2, but without DNA this stays unchecked. Germline CDR1 and CDR2: LNHNV and YYDKDF (reference sequence). The CDR3 is 14 residues long.

The gene calls are TRBV4-3 and TRBJ1-2; TCRdb designates TRBD1, a call that cannot be tested without DNA. The CDR3 extends over 15 amino acids. CDR1 and CDR2 from the germline V gene are LGHNA and YSLEER. CDR3 residues: CASSRGERDNYGYTF.

The rearrangement uses TRBV28 and TRBJ2-5; TCRdb's D gene call, TRBD2, goes unchecked for lack of DNA. Germline V CDR1 and CDR2: MDHEN, SYDVKM. This CDR3 is 14 amino acids long. This CDR3 is CASSLRGPQETQYF.

The chain recombines TRBV29-1 with TRBJ2-1; TCRdb gives TRBD2 as the D gene, but with no DNA this cannot be confirmed. The CDR3 is 15 residues long. Germline assignment: CDR1 SQVTM and CDR2 ANQGSEA. CDR3 amino acids: CSVPTASGGGDEQFF.

This chain joins TRBV29-1 and TRBJ2-7; TCRdb indicates TRBD1, and absent DNA this call remains unverified. This CDR3 has 14 residues. Germline CDR1 and CDR2: SQVTM and ANQGSEA. This chain's CDR3 is CSVEGDRGDYEQYF.

The chain carries TRBV6-5 and TRBJ1-1; TCRdb's D call, TRBD1, is unchecked because there is no DNA. Germline CDR1 is MNHEY and CDR2 is SVGAGI. The CDR3 consists of 15 residues. The chain's CDR3 is CASSYTGTANTEAFF.

The V gene is TRBV29-1, the J gene TRBJ1-5. The CDR3 is 12 residues long. Germline V CDR1 and CDR2: SQVTM, ANQGSEA. The CDR3 is CSVRYSNQPQHF.

The chain is built from TRBV14 and TRBJ1-2; no DNA is available, so the TRBD1 call from TCRdb remains unchecked. There are 15 residues in the CDR3. Germline loops: CDR1 SGHDN, CDR2 FVKESK. CDR3 loop: CASSQAPGQGNGYTF.

This chain uses TRBV7-8 with TRBJ1-1; as DNA is missing, the TRBD1 call by TCRdb cannot be tested. The CDR3 is made up of 15 amino acids. Germline values: CDR1 SGHVS, CDR2 FQNEAQ. The CDR3: CASSPRVDRAPEAFF.

The V and J genes are TRBV12-3 or TRBV12-4 and TRBJ2-7. This CDR3 spans 13 amino acids. CDR3 protein: CASSLDRSYEQYF.

The gene calls are TRBV23-1 and TRBJ2-7; the D call of TRBD2 rests on TCRdb alone, since no DNA is present to check it. TRBV23-1 is an ORF, and what it does is uncertain. The CDR3 loop spans 14 amino acids. The CDR3 loop is CASSQWDLGFEQYF.

J is TRBJ2-1 and V is TRBV6-2 or TRBV6-3. The germline gives CDR1 MNHEY, CDR2 SVGEGT. The CDR3 has 13 residues. CDR3: CASSYSQYNEQFF.

V and J are TRBV7-9 and TRBJ2-5; absent DNA, TCRdb's TRBD1 call cannot be checked. The CDR3 totals 17 residues. Germline V lookup: CDR1 SEHNR, CDR2 FQNEAQ (reference sequence). This chain's CDR3 is CASSLFGQGAFEETQYF.

V is TRBV7-9 and J is TRBJ2-1; TCRdb returns TRBD1, unconfirmable since there is no DNA. Germline loops: CDR1 SEHNR, CDR2 FQNEAQ (reference sequence). The CDR3 is 15 residues long. CDR3 protein: CASSPPGSRLYEQFF.